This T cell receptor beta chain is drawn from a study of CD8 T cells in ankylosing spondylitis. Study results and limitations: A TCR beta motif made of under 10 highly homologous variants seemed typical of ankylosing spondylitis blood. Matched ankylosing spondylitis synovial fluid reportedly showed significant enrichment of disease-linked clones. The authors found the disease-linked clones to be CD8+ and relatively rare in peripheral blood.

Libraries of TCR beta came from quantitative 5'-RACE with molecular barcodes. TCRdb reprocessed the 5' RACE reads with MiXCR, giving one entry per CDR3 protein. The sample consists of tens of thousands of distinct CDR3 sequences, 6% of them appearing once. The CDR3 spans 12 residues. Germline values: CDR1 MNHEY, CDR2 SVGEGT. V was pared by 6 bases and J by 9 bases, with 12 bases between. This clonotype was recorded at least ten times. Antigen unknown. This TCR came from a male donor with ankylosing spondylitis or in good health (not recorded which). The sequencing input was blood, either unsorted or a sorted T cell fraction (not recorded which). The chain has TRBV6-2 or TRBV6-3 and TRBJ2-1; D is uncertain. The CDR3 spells CASSLEWGEQFF. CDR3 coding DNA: TGTGCCAGCAGCCTCGAATGGGGTGAGCAGTTCTTC.